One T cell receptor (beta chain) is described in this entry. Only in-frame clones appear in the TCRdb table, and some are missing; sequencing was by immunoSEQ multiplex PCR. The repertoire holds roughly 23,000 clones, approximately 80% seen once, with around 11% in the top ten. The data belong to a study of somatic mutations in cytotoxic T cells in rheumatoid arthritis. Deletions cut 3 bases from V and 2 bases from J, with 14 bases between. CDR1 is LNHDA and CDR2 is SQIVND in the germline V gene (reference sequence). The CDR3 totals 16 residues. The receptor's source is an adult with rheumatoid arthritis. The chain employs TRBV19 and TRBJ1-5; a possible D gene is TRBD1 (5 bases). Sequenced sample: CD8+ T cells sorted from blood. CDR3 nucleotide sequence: TGTGCCAGTAGTATCCGACAGCCGGGGGGCAATCAGCCCCAGCATTTT. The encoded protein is CASSIRQPGGNQPQHF.